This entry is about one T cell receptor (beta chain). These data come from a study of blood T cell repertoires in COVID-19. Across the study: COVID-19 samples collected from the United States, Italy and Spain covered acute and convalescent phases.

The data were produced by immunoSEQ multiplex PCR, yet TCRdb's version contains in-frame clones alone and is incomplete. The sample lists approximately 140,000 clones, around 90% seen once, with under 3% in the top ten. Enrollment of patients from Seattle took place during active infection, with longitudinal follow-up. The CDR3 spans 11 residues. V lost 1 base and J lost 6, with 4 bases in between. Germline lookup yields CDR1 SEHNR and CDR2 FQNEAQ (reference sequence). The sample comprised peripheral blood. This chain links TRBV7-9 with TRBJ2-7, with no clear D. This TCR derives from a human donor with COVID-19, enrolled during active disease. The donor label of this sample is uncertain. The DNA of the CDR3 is TGTGCCAGCAGCTTAGTCGGCGAGCAGTACTTC. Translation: CASSLVGEQYF.